These T cell receptor beta chains were read from a single sample in a study of shared clonotypes between healthy human individuals. Assay: immunoSEQ multiplex PCR; the TCRdb copy retains only in-frame clones and omits some. The sample has under 1 million clones, approximately 97% seen once. Sequencing used naive CD8+ T cells sorted from blood. The source of these receptors is a man aged 25 to 40 in good health. Each CDR3 is given with its conserved first and last residue. A D gene is named only where the DNA matches it firmly. Where a row states a size, it is once, few, many or the class of an expanded clone; other rows omit it.

TRBV29-1	-	-	TRBJ2-5	CSVIGGGLTQGTQYF	TGCAGCGTTATCGGCGGGGGCTTGACTCAAGGGACCCAGTACTTC
TRBV11-2	-	-	TRBJ2-2	CASRKDTGELFF	TGTGCCAGCAGAAAAGACACCGGGGAGCTGTTTTTT
TRBV27	-	TRBD2	TRBJ2-7	CASSLSLAGMYEQYF	TGTGCCAGCAGTTTATCTCTAGCGGGAATGTACGAGCAGTACTTC
TRBV27	-	-	TRBJ2-5	CASSLSGIGLRVGETQYF	TGTGCCAGCAGTTTATCCGGTATAGGACTCCGGGTTGGGGAGACCCAGTACTTC
TRBV10-3	-	TRBD1	TRBJ1-1	CAISGTGAGYTEAFF	TGTGCCATCAGTGGCACAGGGGCTGGGTACACTGAAGCTTTCTTT
TRBV2	-	TRBD1	TRBJ2-7	CASSEGTGAYEQYF	TGTGCCAGCAGTGAAGGGACAGGGGCGTACGAGCAGTACTTC
TRBV6-5	-	-	TRBJ2-4	CASSPPPGTKNIQYF	TGTGCCAGCAGTCCCCCCCCCGGGACTAAAAACATTCAGTACTTC
TRBV19	-	-	TRBJ2-6	CASSIAPDTGANVLTF	TGTGCCAGTAGTATTGCCCCCGATACTGGGGCCAACGTCCTGACTTTC
TRBV19	-	-	TRBJ2-3	CASSIDLGGSTDTQYF	TGTGCCAGTAGTATAGATCTAGGGGGAAGCACAGATACGCAGTATTTT
TRBV6-1	-	TRBD1	TRBJ1-2	CASEGRVGQGYGYTF	TGTGCCAGCGAGGGGAGGGTCGGACAGGGCTATGGCTACACCTTC
TRBV4-1	-	-	TRBJ1-5	CASSQDMGNQPQHF	TGCGCCAGCAGCCAAGATATGGGGAATCAGCCCCAGCATTTT
TRBV2	-	-	TRBJ1-1	CASSGPQGAFF	TGTGCCAGCAGCGGACCTCAGGGAGCTTTCTTT
TRBV7-6	-	-	TRBJ2-1	CASSLQGGDEQFF	TGTGCCAGCAGCTTACAGGGTGGCGATGAGCAGTTCTTC
TRBV10-2	once	-	TRBJ1-2	CASSDRNYGYTF	TGCGCCAGCAGTGACAGAAACTATGGCTACACCTTC
TRBV28	-	-	TRBJ1-5	CASSQGQGRWQPQHF	TGTGCCAGCAGCCAGGGCCAGGGGCGGTGGCAGCCCCAGCATTTT
TRBV28	-	-	TRBJ1-4	CASSFRITNEKLFF	TGTGCCAGCAGTTTCAGAATAACTAATGAAAAACTGTTTTTT
TRBV13	-	TRBD1	TRBJ1-3	CASSSRGTGNTIYF	TGTGCCAGCAGCTCCAGGGGGACTGGAAACACCATATATTTT
TRBV29-1	-	-	TRBJ1-1	CSGAAQGNTEAFF	TGCAGTGGGGCCGCCCAGGGGAACACTGAAGCTTTCTTT
TRBV21-1	-	-	TRBJ1-2	CASSKGGTLWTYGYTF	TGTGCCAGCAGCAAAGGAGGGACTTTGTGGACCTATGGCTACACCTTC
TRBV7-9	-	-	TRBJ1-2	CASSYPLGAGLYGYTF	TGTGCCAGCAGCTACCCCCTAGGGGCTGGTTTGTATGGCTACACCTTC
TRBV7-2	-	-	TRBJ2-6	CASSPDRTGANVLTF	TGTGCCAGCAGCCCAGACAGAACTGGGGCCAACGTCCTGACTTTC
TRBV14	-	TRBD2	TRBJ2-1	CASSQELAGPRSYNEQFF	TGTGCCAGCAGCCAAGAACTAGCGGGACCTCGCTCCTACAATGAGCAGTTCTTC
TRBV9	-	-	TRBJ2-1	CASTDNEQFF	TGTGCCAGCACCGACAATGAGCAGTTCTTC
TRBV27	-	-	TRBJ2-7	CASSPAGSYEQYF	TGTGCCAGCAGTCCAGCAGGTTCCTACGAGCAGTACTTC
TRBV29-1	-	TRBD2	TRBJ2-1	CSVERTSGTYNEQFF	TGCAGCGTTGAGAGGACTAGCGGAACCTACAATGAGCAGTTCTTC
TRBV16	-	-	TRBJ2-4	CASSHNPGEAKNIQYF	TGTGCCAGCAGCCACAATCCGGGGGAAGCCAAAAACATTCAGTACTTC
TRBV29-1	-	-	TRBJ1-2	CSVEDRTGYTF	TGCAGCGTTGAAGACAGAACTGGCTACACCTTC
TRBV10-3	-	TRBD2	TRBJ2-7	CAISESLAGGTYEQYF	TGTGCCATCAGTGAGTCACTAGCGGGAGGTACCTACGAGCAGTACTTC
TRBV7-9	-	TRBD1	TRBJ1-4	CASREQGGPFATNEKLFF	TGTGCCAGCAGGGAACAGGGGGGCCCGTTTGCAACTAATGAAAAACTGTTTTTT
TRBV19	-	-	TRBJ2-1	CASSIGVSYSGPYNEQFF	TGTGCCAGTAGTATAGGAGTTTCGTATTCGGGCCCCTACAATGAGCAGTTCTTC
TRBV11-2	-	-	TRBJ1-1	CASGPVGAGSTEAFF	TGTGCCAGCGGACCGGTGGGCGCGGGTTCAACTGAAGCTTTCTTT
TRBV7-9	-	TRBD2	TRBJ2-1	CASSPPSGRAENEQFF	TGTGCCAGCAGCCCCCCTAGCGGGAGGGCCGAAAATGAGCAGTTCTTC
TRBV27	-	TRBD2	TRBJ2-7	CASSIGTSGSREQYF	TGTGCCAGCAGTATCGGGACTAGCGGGAGTCGCGAGCAGTACTTC
TRBV9	-	-	TRBJ2-7	CASSVSSLGILDEQYF	TGTGCCAGCAGCGTCTCCTCCCTAGGGATTCTGGACGAGCAGTACTTC
TRBV6-5	-	TRBD2	TRBJ2-1	CASGASGRKYEQFF	TGTGCCAGCGGGGCAAGCGGGAGGAAATATGAGCAGTTCTTC
TRBV7-8	-	-	TRBJ2-2	CASSLALGTSNTGELFF	TGTGCCAGCAGCTTAGCATTGGGAACGTCGAACACCGGGGAGCTGTTTTTT
TRBV7-2	once	-	TRBJ2-7	CASSLRGAYEQYF	TGTGCCAGCAGCTTGAGGGGAGCCTACGAGCAGTACTTC
TRBV10-3	-	TRBD2	TRBJ2-1	CAISEGLAGVDEQFF	TGTGCCATCAGTGAGGGACTAGCGGGAGTTGATGAGCAGTTCTTC
TRBV7-6	-	-	TRBJ1-4	CASSPSVGSNEKLFF	TGTGCCAGCAGCCCCAGTGTTGGGAGTAATGAAAAACTGTTTTTT
TRBV15	-	TRBD2	TRBJ2-1	CATSSEQAGFAQFF	TGTGCCACCAGCAGCGAACAAGCGGGGTTCGCTCAGTTCTTC
TRBV4-1	-	-	TRBJ2-7	CASSQDTRVNYEQYF	TGCGCCAGCAGCCAAGACACCCGGGTCAACTACGAGCAGTACTTC
TRBV4-1	-	-	TRBJ2-1	CASSQVGGYNEQFF	TGCGCCAGCAGCCAAGTCGGCGGGTACAATGAGCAGTTCTTC
TRBV30	-	-	TRBJ2-1	CAWSSAGWGNEQFF	TGTGCCTGGAGTTCGGCAGGGTGGGGCAATGAGCAGTTCTTC
TRBV29-1	-	-	TRBJ2-7	CSAYPDVGSGYEQYF	TGCAGCGCATACCCTGATGTTGGGAGTGGGTACGAGCAGTACTTC
TRBV7-9	-	-	TRBJ2-1	CASSPPGVSYNEQFF	TGTGCCAGCAGCCCTCCGGGAGTCTCCTACAATGAGCAGTTCTTC
TRBV9	-	-	TRBJ2-7	CASSVDSSGTEEQYF	TGTGCCAGCAGCGTAGATTCGTCGGGGACGGAAGAGCAGTACTTC